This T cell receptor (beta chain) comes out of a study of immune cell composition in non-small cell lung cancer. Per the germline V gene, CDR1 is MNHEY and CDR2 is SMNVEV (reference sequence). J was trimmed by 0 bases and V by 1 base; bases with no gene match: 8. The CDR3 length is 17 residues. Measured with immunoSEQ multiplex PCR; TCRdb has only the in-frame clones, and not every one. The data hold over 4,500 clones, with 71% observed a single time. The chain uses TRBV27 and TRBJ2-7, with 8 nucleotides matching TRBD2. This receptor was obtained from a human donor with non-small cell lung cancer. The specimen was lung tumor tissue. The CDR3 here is CASSLLGLAGFSYEQYF. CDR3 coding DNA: TGTGCCAGCAGTTTATTGGGGCTAGCGGGCTTCTCCTACGAGCAGTACTTC.